This T cell receptor beta chain was sequenced for a study of response to subunit inactivated influenza vaccine. Whole-study results and caveats: The authors offered the suggestion that each seasonal influenza vaccination recruits few new T cells.

Trimming cost V 3 bases and J 0 bases, with 15 bases left between them. The CDR3 extends over 17 amino acids. Germline V gene data show CDR1 as KGHSY and CDR2 as FQNENV. TCRdb re-called the RT-PCR reads through MiXCR, storing one row per CDR3 protein. The table has more than 600,000 distinct CDR3 sequences, roughly 18% seen once. Notes on this clonotype: Its antigen is undetermined.

The source was PBMCs from blood, collected approximately 5 days after vaccination. The receptor comes from a man aged 50 or older who received an inactivated influenza vaccine. This chain connects TRBV16 to TRBJ2-4; D gene unclear. CDR3 in amino acids: CASSHRASHLAKNIQYF. In DNA, the CDR3 is TGTGCCAGCAGCCATAGGGCCTCACACCTAGCCAAAAACATTCAGTACTTC.